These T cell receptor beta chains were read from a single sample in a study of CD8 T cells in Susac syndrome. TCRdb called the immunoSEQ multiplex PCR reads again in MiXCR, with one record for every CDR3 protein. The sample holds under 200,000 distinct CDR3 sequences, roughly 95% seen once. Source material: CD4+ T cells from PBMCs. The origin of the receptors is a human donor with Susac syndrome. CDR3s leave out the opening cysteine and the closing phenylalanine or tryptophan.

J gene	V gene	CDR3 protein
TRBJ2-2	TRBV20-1	SARSQTGVPGELF
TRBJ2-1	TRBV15	ATSDLGGSLNYNEQF
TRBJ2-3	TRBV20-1	SARTRI
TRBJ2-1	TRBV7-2	ASSLSAASYNEQF
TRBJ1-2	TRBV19	ASMENYGYT
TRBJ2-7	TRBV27	ASSFQGDIGYEQY
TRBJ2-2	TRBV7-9	ASSPGIQEGPGELF
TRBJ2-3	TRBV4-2	ASSQDRGTQY
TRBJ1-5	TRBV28	ASRSRRANQPQH
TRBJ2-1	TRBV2	ASILGLSNNEQF
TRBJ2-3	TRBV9	ASSKVVRSTDTQY
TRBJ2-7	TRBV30	ACGAGRSEQY
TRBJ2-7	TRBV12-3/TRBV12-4	ASSPSDTAPLGQVQY
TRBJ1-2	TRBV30	AWSGGNRGYT
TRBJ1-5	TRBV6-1	ASSEAHGQGYNQPQH
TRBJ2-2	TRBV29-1	SALIAGELF
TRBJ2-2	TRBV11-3	ASSLLEGGSTGELF
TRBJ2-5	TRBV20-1	SARDKGRETQY
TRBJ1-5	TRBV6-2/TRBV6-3	ASSFARGARSIYQPQH
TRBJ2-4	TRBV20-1	SLNNPSKNIQY
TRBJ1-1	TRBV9	ASSVGEGGAQNTEAF
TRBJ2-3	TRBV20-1	SARDRKLATSTDTQY
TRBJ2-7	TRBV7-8	ASSLVGTGELEQY